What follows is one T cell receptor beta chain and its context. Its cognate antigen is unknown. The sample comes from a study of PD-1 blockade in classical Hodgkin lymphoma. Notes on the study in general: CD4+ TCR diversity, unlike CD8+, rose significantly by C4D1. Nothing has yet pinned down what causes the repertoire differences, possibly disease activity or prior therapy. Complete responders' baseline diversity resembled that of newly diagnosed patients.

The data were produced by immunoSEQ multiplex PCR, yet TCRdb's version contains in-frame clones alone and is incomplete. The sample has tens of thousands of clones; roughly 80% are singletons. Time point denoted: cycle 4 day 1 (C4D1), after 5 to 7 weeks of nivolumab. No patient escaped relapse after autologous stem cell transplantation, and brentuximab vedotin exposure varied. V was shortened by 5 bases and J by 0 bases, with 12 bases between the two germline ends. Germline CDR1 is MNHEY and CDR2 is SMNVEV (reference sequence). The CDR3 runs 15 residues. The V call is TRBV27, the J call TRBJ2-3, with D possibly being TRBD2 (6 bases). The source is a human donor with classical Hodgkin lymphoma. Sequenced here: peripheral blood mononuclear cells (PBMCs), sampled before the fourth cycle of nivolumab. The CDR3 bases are TGTGCCAGCAGTCTAAGGGACTCTAGCACAGATACGCAGTATTTT. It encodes CASSLRDSSTDTQYF.